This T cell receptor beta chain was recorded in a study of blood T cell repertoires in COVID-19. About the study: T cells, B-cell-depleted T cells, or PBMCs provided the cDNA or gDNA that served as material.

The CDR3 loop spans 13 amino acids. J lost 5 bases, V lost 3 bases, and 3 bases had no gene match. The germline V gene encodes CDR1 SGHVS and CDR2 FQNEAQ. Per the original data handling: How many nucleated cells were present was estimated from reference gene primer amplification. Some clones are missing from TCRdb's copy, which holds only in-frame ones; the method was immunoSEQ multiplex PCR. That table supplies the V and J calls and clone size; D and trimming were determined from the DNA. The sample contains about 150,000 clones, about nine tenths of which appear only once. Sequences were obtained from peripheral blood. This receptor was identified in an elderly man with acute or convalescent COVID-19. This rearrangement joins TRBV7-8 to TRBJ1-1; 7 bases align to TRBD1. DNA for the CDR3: TGTGCCAGCAGCTTTACAGGGGCAACTGAAGCTTTCTTT. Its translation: CASSFTGATEAFF. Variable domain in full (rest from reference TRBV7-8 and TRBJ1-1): GAGVSQSPRYKVAKRGQDVALRCDPISGHVSLFWYQQALGQGPEFLTYFQNEAQLDKSGLPSDRFFAERPEGSVSTLKIQRTQQEDSAVYLCASSFTGATEAFFGQGTRLTVV.